This TCR beta chain derives from a study of immune evolution from preneoplasia to lung adenocarcinoma (dated by TCRdb to the early 2020s). At the level of the whole study: The study combined immune gene expression, TCR sequencing and multiplex immunofluorescence to profile immune contexture across lung adenocarcinoma precursors and invasive adenocarcinoma. Resected precursor lesions (AAH, AIS, MIA) and invasive adenocarcinomas were compared with paired morphologically normal lung tissue. The sample size depended on which specimens were available, not on a prior power calculation. Whole exome sequencing and methylation data from the same cohort of nodules were integrated with the immune data. The overall cohort was made up of 53 patients with pulmonary nodules who had surgical resection. TCR sequencing data were obtained from 51 patients. It was reported in the study that about a hundred samples were used for TCR sequencing. Class I HLA alleles were inferred from exome data with POLYSOLVER, and allele-specific HLA loss was detected with LOHHLA.

The investigation overall reported the following: Findings were based on association rather than direct causation; larger cohorts with long-term follow-up and longitudinal biopsies were deemed needed. Because all patients came from Japan and China, whether the findings apply to Western populations was uncertain. The highest clonality was observed in normal lung, whereas higher T cell density and diversity but lower clonality appeared to be present in later-stage lesions. The highest top T cell clone frequencies were observed in normal lung, and a progressive decrease in top T cell clone frequencies appeared to occur from AAH through AIS, MIA and invasive adenocarcinoma.

Its CDR3 holds 12 amino acids, cysteine through phenylalanine. Left in the record is the CDR3 DNA by itself, 36 bases read in frame from the first base. The germline V gene provides CDR1 SGHDT and CDR2 YYEEEE. V was cut back by 4 bases and J by 2 bases, leaving a gap of 7 bases between them. As to this clone: What antigen it recognizes has not been identified. No much larger clone exists at a distance of one base, and base qualities are not known.

TCR beta CDR3 regions were sequenced from DNA using the immunoSEQ hsTCRbeta Kit. In the source study's methods: The ImmunoSEQ Analyzer was used to analyse the TCR sequencing data. T cell clonality was defined as 1 minus Pielou's evenness, as computed on productive rearrangements. The inverse Simpson index, applied to productive templates, was used to measure T cell diversity. T cell density was TCR beta template counts normalized to usable DNA, estimated by amplifying and sequencing housekeeping genes. Two-sided Kruskal-Wallis tests were used to compare TCR metrics across histologic stages. TCRdb re-hosts the immuneACCESS table, in-frame sequences only. Its copies lack some clones; in the studies checked, an unresolved V gene accounts for under half of them, and the cause for the rest is not known. The D gene and trimming were derived from the DNA, and the V and J assignments and clone size from that table. The sample table contains thousands of clones; only one count was recorded for 81% of them. The top ten constitute about 9.4% of the sample.

The patients had resection in Japan or China between about 2013 and 2017. Two lung cancer pathologists independently reviewed H&E slides to confirm the histologic diagnosis of every case. DNA was isolated from FFPE tissue using the AllPrep DNA/RNA FFPE Kit. The sequenced sample was FFPE normal lung tissue adjacent to the tumor. This receptor was obtained from a person aged 50-75 years with lung adenocarcinoma. This receptor chain uses TRBV5-6 and TRBJ2-7, with no D gene named confidently. The DNA sequence follows: TGTGCCAGCAGCGGCGACACCTACGAGCAGTACTTC. This yields the protein CASSGDTYEQYF.